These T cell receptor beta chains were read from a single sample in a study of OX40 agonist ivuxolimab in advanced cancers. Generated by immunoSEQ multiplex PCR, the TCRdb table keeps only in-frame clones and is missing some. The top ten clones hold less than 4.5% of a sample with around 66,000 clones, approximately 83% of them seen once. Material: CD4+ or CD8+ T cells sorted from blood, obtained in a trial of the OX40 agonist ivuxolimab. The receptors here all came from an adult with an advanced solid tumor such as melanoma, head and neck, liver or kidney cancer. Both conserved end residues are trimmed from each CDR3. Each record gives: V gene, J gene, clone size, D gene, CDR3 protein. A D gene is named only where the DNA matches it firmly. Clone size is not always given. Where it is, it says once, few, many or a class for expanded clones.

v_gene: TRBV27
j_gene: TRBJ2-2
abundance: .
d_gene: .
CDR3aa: ASSSSARGYGELF

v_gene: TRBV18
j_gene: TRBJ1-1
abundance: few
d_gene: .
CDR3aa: ASSQGMNTEAF

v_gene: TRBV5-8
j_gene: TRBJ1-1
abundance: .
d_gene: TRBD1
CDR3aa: ASSAAGTGGYTEAF

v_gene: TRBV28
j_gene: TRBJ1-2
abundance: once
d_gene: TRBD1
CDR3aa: ASSSYPQGIGGYT

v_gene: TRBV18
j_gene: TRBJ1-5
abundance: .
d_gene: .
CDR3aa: ASSPQVGVRGQGNQPQH

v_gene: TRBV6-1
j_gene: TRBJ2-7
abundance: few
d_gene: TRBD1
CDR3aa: ASSVLTGGPYEQY

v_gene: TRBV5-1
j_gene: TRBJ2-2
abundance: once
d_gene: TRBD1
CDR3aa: AQSGQGGTGELF

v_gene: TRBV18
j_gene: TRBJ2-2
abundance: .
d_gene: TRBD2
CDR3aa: ASSPPSGVPTGELF

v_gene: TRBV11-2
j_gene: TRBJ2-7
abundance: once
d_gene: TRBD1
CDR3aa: ASSQDRAHTYEQY

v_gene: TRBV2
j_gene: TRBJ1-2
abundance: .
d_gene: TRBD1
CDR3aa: ASGEGAVYGYT

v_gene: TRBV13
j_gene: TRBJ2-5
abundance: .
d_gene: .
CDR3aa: ASAWTRGETQY

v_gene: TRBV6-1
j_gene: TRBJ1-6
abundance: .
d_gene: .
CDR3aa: ASKSGLYNSPLH

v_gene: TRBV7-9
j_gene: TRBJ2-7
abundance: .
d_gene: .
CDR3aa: ASSLGPGEQY

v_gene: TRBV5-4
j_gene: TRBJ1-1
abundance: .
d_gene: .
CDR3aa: ASRGGTETEAF

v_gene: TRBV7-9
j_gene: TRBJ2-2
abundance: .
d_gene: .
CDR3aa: ASSLGTPIWNTGELF

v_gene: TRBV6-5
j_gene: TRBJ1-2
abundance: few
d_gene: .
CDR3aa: ASSASGANYGYT

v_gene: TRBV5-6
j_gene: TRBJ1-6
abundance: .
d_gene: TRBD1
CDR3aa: ASSYGQGVGPLH

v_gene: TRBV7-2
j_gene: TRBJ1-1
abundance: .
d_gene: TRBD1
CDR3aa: ASSLPYRGNTEAF

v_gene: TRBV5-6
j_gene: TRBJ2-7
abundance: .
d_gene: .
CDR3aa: ASTLRLVWYEQY

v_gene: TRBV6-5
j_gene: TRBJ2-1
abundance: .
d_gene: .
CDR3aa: ASIAQGGLGEQF

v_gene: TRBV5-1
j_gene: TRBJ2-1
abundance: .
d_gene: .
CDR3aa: ASSLSGSGTTSYNEQF

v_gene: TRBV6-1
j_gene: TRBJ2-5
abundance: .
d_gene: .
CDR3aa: ASSAVGGETQY

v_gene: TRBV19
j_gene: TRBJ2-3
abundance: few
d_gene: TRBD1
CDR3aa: ASSMGQGPDTQY

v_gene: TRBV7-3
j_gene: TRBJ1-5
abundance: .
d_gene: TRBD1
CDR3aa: ASSSQGGQPQH

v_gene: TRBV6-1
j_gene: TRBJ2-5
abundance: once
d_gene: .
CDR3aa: ASSKETQY

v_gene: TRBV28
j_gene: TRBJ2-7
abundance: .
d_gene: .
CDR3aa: ASSLRAGQGTGEQY

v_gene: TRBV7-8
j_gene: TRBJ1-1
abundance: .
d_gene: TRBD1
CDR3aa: ASSLLDRVNTEAF

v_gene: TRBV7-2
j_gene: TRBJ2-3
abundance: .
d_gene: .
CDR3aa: ASSLGGATDTQY

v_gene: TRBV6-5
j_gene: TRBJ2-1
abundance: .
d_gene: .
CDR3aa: ASTRGSYNEQF

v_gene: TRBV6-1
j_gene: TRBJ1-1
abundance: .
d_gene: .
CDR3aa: ASSALEGTEAF

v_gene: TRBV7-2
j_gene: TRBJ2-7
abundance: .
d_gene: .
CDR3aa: ASSLGYTEEQY

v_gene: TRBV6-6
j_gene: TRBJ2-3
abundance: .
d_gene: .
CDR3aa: ASRKGSPPTDTQY

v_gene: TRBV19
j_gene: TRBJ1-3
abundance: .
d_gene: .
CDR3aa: ASIRDLSGNTIY

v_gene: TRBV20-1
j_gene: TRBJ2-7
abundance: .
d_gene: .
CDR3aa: SARDVPRWY

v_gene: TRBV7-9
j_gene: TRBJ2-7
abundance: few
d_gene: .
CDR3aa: ASSSLQGGRQY

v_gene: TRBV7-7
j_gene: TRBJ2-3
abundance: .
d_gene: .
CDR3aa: ASSPRGGASTDTQY

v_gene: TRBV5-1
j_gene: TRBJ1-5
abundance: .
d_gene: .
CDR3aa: ASSLGGAPSQPQH